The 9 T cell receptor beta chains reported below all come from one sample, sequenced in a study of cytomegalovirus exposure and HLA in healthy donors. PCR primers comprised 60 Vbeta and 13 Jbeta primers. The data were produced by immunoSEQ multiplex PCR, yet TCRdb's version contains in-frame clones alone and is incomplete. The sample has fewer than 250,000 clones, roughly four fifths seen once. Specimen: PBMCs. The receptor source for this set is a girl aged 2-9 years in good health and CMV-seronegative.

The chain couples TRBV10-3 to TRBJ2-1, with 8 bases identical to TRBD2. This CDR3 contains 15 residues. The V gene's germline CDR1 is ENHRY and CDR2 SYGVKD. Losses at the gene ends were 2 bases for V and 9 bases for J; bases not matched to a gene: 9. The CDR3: CAISEQTGGRSEQFF. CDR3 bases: TGTGCCATCAGTGAGCAGACGGGAGGGCGGAGTGAGCAGTTCTTC.

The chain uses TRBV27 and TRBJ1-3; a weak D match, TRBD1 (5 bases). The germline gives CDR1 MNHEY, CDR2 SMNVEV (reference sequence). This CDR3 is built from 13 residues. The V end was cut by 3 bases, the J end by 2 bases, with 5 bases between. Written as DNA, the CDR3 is TGTGCCAGCAGTTTGACAGCTGGAAACACCATATATTTT. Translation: CASSLTAGNTIYF.

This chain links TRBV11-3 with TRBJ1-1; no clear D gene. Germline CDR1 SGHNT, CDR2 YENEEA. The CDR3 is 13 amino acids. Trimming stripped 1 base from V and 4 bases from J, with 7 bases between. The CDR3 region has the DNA TGTGCCAGCAGCTTAGTTTCGGGCACTGAAGCTTTCTTT. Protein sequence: CASSLVSGTEAFF.

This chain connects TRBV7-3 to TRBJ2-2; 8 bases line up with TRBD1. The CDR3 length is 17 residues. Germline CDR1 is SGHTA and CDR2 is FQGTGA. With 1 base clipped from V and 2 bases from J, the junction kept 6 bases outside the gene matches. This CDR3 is CASSLKAGQGNTGELFF. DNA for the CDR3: TGTGCCAGCAGCTTAAAAGCCGGACAGGGAAACACCGGGGAGCTGTTTTTT.

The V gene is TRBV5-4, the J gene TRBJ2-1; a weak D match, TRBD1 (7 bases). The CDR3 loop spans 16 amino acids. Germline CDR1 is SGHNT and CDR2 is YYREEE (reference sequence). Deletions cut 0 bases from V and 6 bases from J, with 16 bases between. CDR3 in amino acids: CASSLGFTRGVNEQFF. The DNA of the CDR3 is TGTGCCAGCAGCTTGGGCTTTACCAGGGGGGTCAATGAGCAGTTCTTC.

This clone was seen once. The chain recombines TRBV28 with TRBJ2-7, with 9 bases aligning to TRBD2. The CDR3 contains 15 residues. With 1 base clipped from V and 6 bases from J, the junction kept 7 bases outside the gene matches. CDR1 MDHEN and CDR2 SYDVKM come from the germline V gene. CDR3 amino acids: CASSLLGLAAPEQYF. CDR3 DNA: TGTGCCAGCAGTTTATTGGGACTAGCAGCTCCCGAGCAGTACTTC.

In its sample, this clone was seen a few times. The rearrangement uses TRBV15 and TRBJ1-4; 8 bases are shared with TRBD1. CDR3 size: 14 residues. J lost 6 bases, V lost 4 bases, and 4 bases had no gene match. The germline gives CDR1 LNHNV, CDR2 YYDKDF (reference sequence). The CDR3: CATSTRQGHEKLFF. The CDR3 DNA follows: TGTGCCACCAGCACCCGACAGGGGCATGAAAAACTGTTTTTT.

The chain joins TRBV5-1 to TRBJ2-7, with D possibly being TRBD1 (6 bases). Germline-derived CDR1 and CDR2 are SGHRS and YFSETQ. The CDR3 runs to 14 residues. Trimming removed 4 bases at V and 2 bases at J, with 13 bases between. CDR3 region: CASSDAGATYEQYF. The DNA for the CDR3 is TGCGCCAGCAGCGATGCAGGGGCTACCTACGAGCAGTACTTC.

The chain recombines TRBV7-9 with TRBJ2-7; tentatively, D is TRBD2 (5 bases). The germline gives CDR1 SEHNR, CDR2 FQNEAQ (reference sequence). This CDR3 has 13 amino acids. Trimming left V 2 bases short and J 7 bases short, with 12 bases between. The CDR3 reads CASSLYLTGEQYF. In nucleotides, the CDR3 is TGTGCCAGCAGCTTATACCTTACGGGGGAGCAGTACTTC.